The following is a T cell receptor beta chain sequence with its context. The table lists this clone with a count of one. Its antigen is not yet known. There are no base qualities to consult, and no much larger clone falls within one base. The germline V gene specifies SGHTA as CDR1 and FQGNSA as CDR2. The trim is 5 bases for V and 9 bases for J, with a gap of 21 bases between the germline ends. The CDR3, from cysteine to phenylalanine, totals 15 residues. The retained sequence is limited to the CDR3, 45 bases, with the frame set at the first base. The sample originates from a study of T cell responses to AZD1222 COVID-19 vaccine (dated by TCRdb to the early 2020s). Regarding the study in general: AZD1222 recipients given second doses at about 4 weeks or at about 12 weeks were pooled, since spike-specific TCR depth and breadth were not found to differ between the two schedules. Trial participants were enrolled by age into 18-55, 56-69 and 70-plus year subgroups, with 148, 28 and 57 TCR-sequenced participants respectively. TCR sequencing covered roughly 230 trial participants: roughly 200 given two doses of AZD1222 and 26 given two doses of MenACWY control vaccine.

The CDR3 regions of human TCRbeta chains were analyzed by immunosequencing. In the paper's pipeline: Repertoire TCRs were checked for matches against a reference library of SARS-CoV-2-specific TCRs that had been generated using the MIRA antigen-specificity platform. Breadth meant the fraction of unique TCRs that were SARS-CoV-2-associated, whereas depth meant the fraction of total T cells that were SARS-CoV-2-associated. Using the MIRA data, each spike-specific TCR was mapped to the spike region that the TCR reacts to and placed in a CD4 or CD8 class. Log10-transformed breadth and depth values were compared by one-way ANOVA with Sidak's multiple comparisons tests. TCRdb limited this immuneACCESS table to in-frame rearrangements with V and J called. A share of clones is missing; checked studies link under half to unresolved V genes, and the rest is unexplained. V and J calls and clone size are copied from that table; D and trimming were computed from the DNA. The sample data list some 150,000 clones, and around 90% of these were observed just once. Together, the top ten hold around 3.6% of the sample.

What the work shows at the level of the full study, not this receptor alone: CD4 TCRs associated with the vaccine covered the entire spike protein, and the dominant responses were in regions 160-218 and 743-854. Epitopes outside the regions mutated in the B.1.351 and B.1.1.7 variants were reportedly recognized by nearly half of the unique spike-specific TCRs. In the small 56-69-year group, the increase in depth fell short of significance, most likely because of low power. No day 14 peak-response samples were available, so repertoires were characterized only after the peak T cell response. Participants were mostly white British and included more females than males, and it was suggested by the authors that clonal diversity may have been underestimated. After two AZD1222 doses, spike-specific TCR breadth and depth were significantly higher than at day 0 and than in MenACWY recipients. Only five or six AZD1222 recipients were SARS-CoV-2 seropositive at baseline, limiting conclusions about previously exposed vaccinees.

This specimen's time point label, interpreted: baseline before first vaccination. The vaccinee samples were drawn from two UK trials, COV001 and COV002, one of which was a single-blind randomized controlled phase 2/3 trial testing AZD1222 (ChAdOx1 nCoV-19) in healthy adults. For TCRbeta chain sequencing, PBMC samples from trial participants were taken at day 0 and at day 28 after the second dose. The clonotype originates from an adult in good health. Here the sequenced sample was peripheral blood, taken on day 0 of AZD1222 vaccination. Rearrangement joined TRBV7-2 to TRBJ2-3; no D gene call is confident. DNA sequence: TGTGCCAGCAGCATCCGTCCCTCCACTGGCGAAACGCAGTATTTT. It translates as CASSIRPSTGETQYF.